This passage covers 14 T cell receptor beta chains from one sample sequenced in a study of CD8 T cells in Susac syndrome. Reverse transcription of roughly 0.5 to 1 ug RNA was carried out with random hexamers. One entry per CDR3 protein, called by TCRdb with MiXCR from the immunoSEQ multiplex PCR reads. The data show hundreds of thousands of distinct CDR3 sequences, about 94% seen once. Specimen: CD4+ T cells from PBMCs. These receptors originate from a human donor with Susac syndrome.

The chain has TRBV18 and TRBJ1-1; D gene uncertain. The CDR3 covers 14 residues. The germline V gene encodes CDR1 KGHSH and CDR2 LQKENI. V lost 1 base and J lost 1, with 7 bases in between. CDR3 DNA sequence: TGTGCCAGCTCACCACAATCTGGGAACACTGAAGCTTTCTTT. Its translation: CASSPQSGNTEAFF.

The chain couples TRBV6-2 or TRBV6-3 to TRBJ2-1; D ambiguous. The CDR3 runs 11 residues. V was pared by 5 bases and J by 8 bases, with 7 bases between. CDR1 and CDR2 from the germline V gene are MNHEY and SVGEGT. The CDR3 coding sequence is TGTGCCAGCAGTATGGTCCATGAGCAGTTCTTC. Protein product: CASSMVHEQFF.

The chain couples TRBV6-1 to TRBJ1-5; D not resolved. Germline V gives CDR1 MNHNS, CDR2 SASEGT. Trimming took 1 base from V and 3 from J, leaving 16 bases between them. The CDR3 runs to 17 residues. In DNA, the CDR3 is TGTGCCAGCAGTGAAGGAAGTCTGCAGCCGGACAATCAGCCCCAGCATTTT. Its translation is CASSEGSLQPDNQPQHF.

The chain joins TRBV18 to TRBJ2-3; D uncertain. The CDR3 runs to 11 residues. Deletions cut 8 bases from V and 2 bases from J, with 5 bases between. Germline CDR1 is KGHSH and CDR2 is LQKENI. The chain's CDR3 is CASSATDTQYF. As DNA, the CDR3 is TGTGCCAGCAGTGCCACAGATACGCAGTATTTT.

The chain has TRBV7-2 and TRBJ2-7, with no clear D. The CDR3 has 15 amino acids. Germline V gene sequence: CDR1 SGHTA, CDR2 FQGNSA. V was clipped by 5 bases and J by 0 bases, with 14 bases between them. The CDR3 region has the DNA TGTGCCAGCAGCCTGCCAGTACCTCTCTCCTACGAGCAGTACTTC. Translating gives CASSLPVPLSYEQYF.

The rearrangement uses TRBV30 and TRBJ1-2; D perhaps matches TRBD1 (5 bases). V lost 0 bases and J lost 8, with 13 bases in between. CDR1 GTSNPN and CDR2 SVGIG come from the germline V gene (reference sequence). The CDR3 spans 13 residues. CDR3 DNA sequence: TGTGCCTGGAGTGTCGGCAGGGCGGCCGGCTACACCTTC. Amino acid sequence: CAWSVGRAAGYTF.

The rearrangement uses TRBV30 and TRBJ1-4; D may be TRBD1 (6 bases). V was clipped by 2 bases and J by 7 bases, with 11 bases between them. Germline V CDR1 and CDR2: GTSNPN, SVGIG (reference sequence). There are 13 residues in the CDR3. In nucleotides, the CDR3 is TGTGCCTGGAGTAGGACAGAAGGTGAAAAACTGTTTTTT. Its protein product is CAWSRTEGEKLFF.

The chain joins TRBV6-2 or TRBV6-3 to TRBJ1-5; a weak D match, TRBD1 (6 bases). The germline V gene has CDR1 MNHEY and CDR2 SVGEGT. The CDR3 covers 14 residues. V lost 7 bases and J lost 5, with 15 bases in between. The CDR3, as DNA: TGTGCCAGCAACGGGGCGGGGGGCGATCAGCCCCAGCATTTT. Amino acid sequence: CASNGAGGDQPQHF.

This chain joins TRBV10-2 and TRBJ2-5; a possible D gene is TRBD1 (5 bases). In germline, CDR1 is WSHSY, CDR2 SAAADI. The CDR3 has 13 amino acids. V was shortened by 4 bases and J by 3 bases, with 9 bases between the two germline ends. The CDR3 loop is CASSVSREETQYF. The DNA of the CDR3 is TGCGCCAGCAGTGTTTCCAGGGAAGAGACCCAGTACTTC.

The chain recombines TRBV6-2 or TRBV6-3 with TRBJ1-1; D may be TRBD1 (5 bases). The V gene lost 0 bases and the J gene lost 11 bases, with 13 bases spanning the gap. CDR1 is MNHEY and CDR2 is SVGEGT in the germline V gene. The CDR3 extends over 13 amino acids. The CDR3 reads CASSYSTAQEAFF. CDR3 nucleotide sequence: TGTGCCAGCAGTTACTCGACAGCCCAGGAGGCTTTCTTT.

The J gene is TRBJ2-3, the V gene TRBV6-5; 7 bases are shared with TRBD2. Trimming cost V 0 bases and J 0 bases; bases outside gene matches: 6. The CDR3 has 17 residues. Germline assignment: CDR1 MNHEY and CDR2 SVGAGI. CDR3 sequence: CASSYSSSGPSTDTQYF. In nucleotides, the CDR3 is TGTGCCAGCAGTTACTCTAGTAGCGGGCCTAGCACAGATACGCAGTATTTT.

In DNA, the CDR3 is TGTGCCTCTACGAAGGACTATGGCTACACCTTC. Its protein product is CASTKDYGYTF. This sequence joins TRBV19 and TRBJ1-2, with unresolved D. Trimming shortened V by 11 bases and J by 3 bases, and 10 bases separated the two germline ends. The CDR3 is 11 residues long. Germline CDR1 is LNHDA and CDR2 is SQIVND (reference sequence).

The rearrangement links TRBV4-3 to TRBJ2-7; D remains unclear. Germline V gives CDR1 LGHNA, CDR2 YSLEER. Trimming shortened V by 0 bases and J by 5 bases, and 5 bases separated the two germline ends. CDR3 length equals 12 residues. The chain's CDR3 is CASSQDGDEQYF. In DNA form, the CDR3 reads TGCGCCAGCAGCCAAGACGGTGACGAGCAGTACTTC.

The table lists this clonotype with a count of one. The rearrangement joins TRBV6-2 or TRBV6-3 to TRBJ1-1, with TRBD1 as a possible D gene (5 bases). Germline values: CDR1 MNHEY, CDR2 SVGEGT. V was clipped by 2 bases and J by 5 bases, with 15 bases between them. CDR3 length: 15 amino acids. CDR3 DNA sequence: TGTGCCAGCAGTTACCATACCGTGGAGGGGACTGAAGCTTTCTTT. Amino acid sequence: CASSYHTVEGTEAFF.